This passage covers 23 T cell receptor beta chains from one sample sequenced in a study of early T cells in non-severe SARS-CoV-2 infection. Via MiXCR, TCRdb re-called the 5' RACE reads, giving one row per CDR3 protein. Counted here are about 83,000 distinct CDR3 sequences, approximately 13% occurring once; the ten biggest clones make up 1.4%. Sequenced: whole blood. Source of these receptors: an adult who was a healthcare worker with PCR-confirmed SARS-CoV-2 infection or an uninfected control (not recorded which).

The rearrangement joins TRBV5-5 to TRBJ2-3; D remains unclear. The CDR3 consists of 13 residues. CDR1 is SGHKS, CDR2 YYEKEE, per germline (reference sequence). V was pared by 4 bases and J by 2 bases, with 8 bases between. CDR3 nucleotide sequence: TGTGCCAGCAGCCTTCGAAACACAGATACGCAGTATTTT. Translation: CASSLRNTDTQYF.

This sequence joins TRBV6-1 and TRBJ1-5; D ambiguous. The germline gives CDR1 MNHNS, CDR2 SASEGT. The CDR3 is 15 amino acids. V was cut by 2 bases and J by 0 bases, with 8 bases left in between. The CDR3 sequence is CASSENGYSNQPQHF. The CDR3 coding sequence is TGTGCCAGCAGTGAAAATGGTTATAGCAATCAGCCCCAGCATTTT.

This clonotype was picked up many times. The V and J genes are TRBV20-1 and TRBJ1-6; D might be TRBD1 (5 bases). The CDR3 is 12 amino acids. Trimming cost V 1 base and J 10 bases, with 8 bases left between them. Germline values: CDR1 DFQATT, CDR2 SNEGSKA (reference sequence). The DNA for the CDR3 is TGCAGTGCTAGAGTGGGGGACTCACCCCTCCACTTT. Its translation: CSARVGDSPLHF.

Many counts were recorded for this clonotype. The chain uses TRBV5-4 and TRBJ2-3, with 8 bases that match TRBD2. The CDR3 totals 18 residues. Trimming cost V 0 bases and J 1 base; bases outside gene matches: 10. The germline gives CDR1 SGHNT, CDR2 YYREEE (reference sequence). CDR3 in DNA: TGTGCCAGCAGCTTGGGCGGGAGGAGAAGCGGGGGCACAGATACGCAGTATTTT. Translating it yields CASSLGGRRSGGTDTQYF.

This sequence joins TRBV5-1 and TRBJ2-1, with 8 bases aligning to TRBD2. V shed 6 bases, J shed 9 bases, and the junction held 8 bases outside the gene matches. Germline V gene data show CDR1 as SGHRS and CDR2 as YFSETQ. The length of the CDR3 is 13 residues. Here the CDR3 DNA reads TGCGCCAGCACCCCGGGGGGGCGGAGTGAGCAGTTCTTC. This encodes CASTPGGRSEQFF.

J is TRBJ1-5 and V is TRBV20-1; 7 positions agree with TRBD1. Germline CDR1 is DFQATT and CDR2 is SNEGSKA (reference sequence). This CDR3 has 14 residues. Trimming took 0 bases from V and 4 from J; bases not matched to a gene: 3. DNA for the CDR3: TGCAGTGCTAGAGATCAACAGGGGAATCAGCCCCAGCATTTT. Amino acid sequence: CSARDQQGNQPQHF.

Ten or more counts support this clonotype. The chain combines TRBV28 with TRBJ1-2; D is unclear. Germline CDR1 MDHEN, CDR2 SYDVKM. The length of the CDR3 is 14 residues. Trimming took off 6 bases at V and 5 bases at J, with 16 bases between the two ends. CDR3 residues: CASRLRARVYGYTF. CDR3 nucleotide sequence: TGTGCCAGCAGGCTCCGCGCGAGGGTTTATGGCTACACCTTC.

This clonotype occurred a few times. The chain uses TRBV13 and TRBJ2-7; 14 nucleotides match TRBD2. The junction had 3 bases not matched to a gene; V was cut back by 5 bases and J by 6 bases. The germline V gene encodes CDR1 PRHDT and CDR2 FYEKMQ (reference sequence). The CDR3 is 14 residues long. CDR3: CASSRLAGGPEQYF. The CDR3 DNA sequence: TGTGCCAGCAGCCGACTAGCGGGGGGGCCCGAGCAGTACTTC.

This clonotype showed up many times. The genes are TRBV7-2 and TRBJ2-3, with TRBD2 matching 7 bases. V trimming: 1 base; J trimming: 0 bases; junction bases outside the gene matches: 1. Germline V gene lookup returns CDR1 SGHTA and CDR2 FQGNSA. The CDR3 contains 15 residues. CDR3 DNA: TGTGCCAGCAGCTTAGGGCGGGGGAGCACAGATACGCAGTATTTT. Protein: CASSLGRGSTDTQYF.

This clonotype was counted a single time. The chain employs TRBV6-6 and TRBJ2-1; 11 bases fit TRBD2. Germline V lookup: CDR1 MNHNY, CDR2 SVGAGI (reference sequence). This CDR3 spans 16 amino acids. Trimming took 0 bases from V and 8 from J; bases not matched to a gene: 6. The CDR3 region has the DNA TGTGCCAGCAGTTACTCACCTAGCGGGGGGTTACATGAGCAGTTCTTC. Amino acids: CASSYSPSGGLHEQFF.

This clonotype was observed many times. The chain links TRBV30 to TRBJ1-1; D gene unclear. Trimming took off 0 bases at V and 7 bases at J, with 3 bases between the two ends. Looked up from germline, CDR1 is GTSNPN and CDR2 is SVGIG (reference sequence). There are 10 residues in the CDR3. The DNA for the CDR3 is TGTGCCTGGAGTGTCCATGAAGCTTTCTTT. Translation: CAWSVHEAFF.

V is TRBV6-2 or TRBV6-3 and J is TRBJ1-1; D unclear. This CDR3 comprises 14 residues. The germline V gene has CDR1 MNHEY and CDR2 SVGEGT. Trimming took off 7 bases at V and 4 bases at J, with 16 bases between the two ends. The CDR3 coding sequence is TGTGCCAGCACTCCTTCCTTCCTAGGCACTGAAGCTTTCTTT. Translation gives CASTPSFLGTEAFF.

This clonotype was seen repeatedly, ten times or more. This chain joins TRBV4-3 and TRBJ1-1; weak D call: TRBD1 (6 bases). The CDR3 loop spans 14 amino acids. The germline gives CDR1 LGHNA, CDR2 YSLEER. V lost 1 base and J lost 7, with 13 bases in between. The CDR3 spells CASSQVRGHFEAFF. DNA of the CDR3: TGCGCCAGCAGCCAAGTACGGGGGCATTTTGAAGCTTTCTTT.

This clonotype was found many times. The gene calls are TRBV7-2 and TRBJ2-7; TRBD2 matches 10 bases. J lost 2 bases, V lost 5 bases, and 6 bases had no gene match. Looked up from germline, CDR1 is SGHTA and CDR2 is FQGNSA. The CDR3 is made up of 15 amino acids. The CDR3 here is CASSKTSGDAYEQYF. In DNA, the CDR3 is TGTGCCAGCAGCAAAACTAGCGGGGACGCCTACGAGCAGTACTTC.

The chain combines TRBV3-1 with TRBJ1-5; unclear D gene. V was clipped by 0 bases and J by 6 bases, with 15 bases between them. Germline V gene lookup returns CDR1 LGHDT and CDR2 YNNKEL (reference sequence). The CDR3 spans 16 residues. The CDR3 is CASSQDHGSRVQPQHF. The CDR3 DNA follows: TGTGCCAGCAGCCAAGACCACGGGAGTCGAGTTCAGCCCCAGCATTTT.

This clonotype was observed many times. This rearrangement joins TRBV20-1 to TRBJ2-1, with 11 bases fitting TRBD2. J was trimmed by 7 bases and V by 0 bases; bases with no gene match: 11. The CDR3 runs 17 residues. Germline V gene data show CDR1 as DFQATT and CDR2 as SNEGSKA (reference sequence). CDR3 DNA sequence: TGCAGTGCTAGAGATATCGCCCTAGCGGGGGGAGTGAATGAGCAGTTCTTC. Protein product: CSARDIALAGGVNEQFF.

This clonotype was counted only a few times. V and J are TRBV5-1 and TRBJ2-1; 10 positions match TRBD1. CDR1 is SGHRS, CDR2 YFSETQ, per germline. V lost 5 bases to trimming and J lost 8 bases; unmatched junction nucleotides: 1. The CDR3 loop spans 12 amino acids. CDR3 amino acids: CASRTGGDEQFF. Written as DNA, the CDR3 is TGCGCCAGCAGGACAGGGGGCGATGAGCAGTTCTTC.

The chain is built from TRBV30 and TRBJ2-1; 10 bases agree with TRBD2. The CDR3 extends over 15 amino acids. V gave up 3 bases and J gave up 0 bases; unmatched junction bases: 2. Germline V gene sequence: CDR1 GTSNPN, CDR2 SVGIG (reference sequence). CDR3 DNA: TGTGCCTGGAGCGAGCGGGGGGGCTCCTACAATGAGCAGTTCTTC. It is translated as CAWSERGGSYNEQFF.

This clonotype was counted ten times or more. This chain joins TRBV19 and TRBJ2-3; 8 bases are shared with TRBD2. V shed 9 bases, J shed 1 base, and the junction held 6 bases outside the gene matches. Germline V gene sequence: CDR1 LNHDA, CDR2 SQIVND (reference sequence). The CDR3 length is 14 residues. In DNA form, the CDR3 reads TGTGCCAGGACCCCCGGGGGGGGCACAGATACGCAGTATTTT. Its translation: CARTPGGGTDTQYF.

This clonotype showed up many times. The gene calls are TRBV5-1 and TRBJ1-3; unclear D gene. Germline V gene lookup returns CDR1 SGHRS and CDR2 YFSETQ. The V end lost 2 bases, the J end lost 0 bases, and 9 bases lay between the germline ends. This CDR3 is 15 amino acids long. CDR3 in amino acids: CASSLEPGSGNTIYF. CDR3 in DNA: TGCGCCAGCAGCTTAGAACCTGGCTCTGGAAACACCATATATTTT.

There are many counts of this clonotype. The rearrangement joins TRBV25-1 to TRBJ1-4; D gene ambiguous. V lost 6 bases, J lost 3 bases, and 17 bases lay in between. Germline CDR1 reads MGHDK; CDR2 reads SYGVNS. The CDR3 is 16 residues long. CDR3 nucleotides: TGTGCCAGCAGCGGCCTGACCCGGGGATCTAATGAAAAACTGTTTTTT. This translates into CASSGLTRGSNEKLFF.

The chain uses TRBV20-1 and TRBJ2-1; 12 bases match TRBD2. Losses at the gene ends were 8 bases for V and 10 bases for J; bases not matched to a gene: 12. CDR3 length: 14 residues. CDR1 is DFQATT, CDR2 SNEGSKA, per germline (reference sequence). CDR3 protein: CSTVLAGGRREQFF. CDR3 DNA: TGCAGTACTGTACTAGCGGGGGGCCGAAGAGAGCAGTTCTTC.

This clonotype occurred many times. The CDR3 protein is CASSEGGGATDTQYF. In DNA, the CDR3 is TGTGCCAGCAGTGAGGGCGGGGGGGCCACAGATACGCAGTATTTT. This rearrangement joins TRBV6-4 to TRBJ2-3; 9 nucleotides line up with TRBD2. This CDR3 has 15 amino acids. J was trimmed by 2 bases and V by 3 bases; bases with no gene match: 3. Germline-derived CDR1 and CDR2 are MRHNA and SNTAGT.